This entry concerns a single TCR beta chain. Its antigen is unknown. The CDR3 covers 14 residues. Germline trimming cut 7 bases from V and 1 base from J; bases unmatched to any gene: 7. Germline CDR1 ENHRY, CDR2 SYGVKD. This specimen belongs to a study of shared clonotypes between healthy human individuals. At the level of the study: A couple of female and a few male donors aged 18 to 49 were enrolled.

Profiled with immunoSEQ multiplex PCR; TCRdb holds only in-frame clones, not every one. Of about 2 million clones listed, approximately 95% are singletons. General study points: Among non-shared clonotypes, generation probabilities were lower than among those shared by all four donors. Researchers found naive subsets generally carried larger estimated richness than memory subsets.

The sequenced sample consisted of naive CD4+ T cells sorted from blood. As to subset: CD45RA+ positively selected. The chain recombines TRBV10-3 with TRBJ2-7; 7 bases map to TRBD1. This TCR was recovered from a man aged 18 to 30 in good health. In DNA form, the CDR3 reads TGTGCCATCAACCTACAGGGGCCTTCCTACGAGCAGTACTTC. Translation gives CAINLQGPSYEQYF.